These 2 T cell receptor beta chains were all obtained from the same sample, sequenced in a study of blood T cell repertoires in COVID-19. TCRdb keeps only in-frame clones here, not all; method: immunoSEQ multiplex PCR. The sample lists approximately 300,000 clones; 75% to 95% were seen once. The specimen was peripheral blood. The source is a woman in her twenties or thirties with COVID-19, enrolled during active disease.

The chain employs TRBV7-6 and TRBJ1-2, with D perhaps matching TRBD1 (5 bases). The germline CDR1 and CDR2 sequences are SGHVS and FNYEAQ. The CDR3 loop spans 15 amino acids. The ends were cut back, 4 bases at V and 0 bases at J, with 12 bases in the middle. As DNA, the CDR3 is TGTGCCAGCAGCTCACGGGCAGGGACTAACTATGGCTACACCTTC. Its translation: CASSSRAGTNYGYTF. Together with reference TRBV7-6 and TRBJ1-2, the CDR3 gives the full variable domain: GAGVSQSPRYKVTKRGQDVALRCDPISGHVSLYWYRQALGQGPEFLTYFNYEAQQDKSGLPNDRFSAERPEGSISTLTIQRTEQRDSAMYRCASSSRAGTNYGYTFGSGTRLTVV.

V usage is TRBV21-1 and J usage is TRBJ2-7; TRBD1 reflects the table's D call only, with no check against the DNA. TRBV21-1 is classified as a pseudogene. CDR3 length equals 15 residues. The CDR3 region is CASSKASRHHYEQYF. CDR3 nucleotides: TGTGCCAGCAGCAAAGCGTCGAGACACCACTACGAGCAGTACTTC.